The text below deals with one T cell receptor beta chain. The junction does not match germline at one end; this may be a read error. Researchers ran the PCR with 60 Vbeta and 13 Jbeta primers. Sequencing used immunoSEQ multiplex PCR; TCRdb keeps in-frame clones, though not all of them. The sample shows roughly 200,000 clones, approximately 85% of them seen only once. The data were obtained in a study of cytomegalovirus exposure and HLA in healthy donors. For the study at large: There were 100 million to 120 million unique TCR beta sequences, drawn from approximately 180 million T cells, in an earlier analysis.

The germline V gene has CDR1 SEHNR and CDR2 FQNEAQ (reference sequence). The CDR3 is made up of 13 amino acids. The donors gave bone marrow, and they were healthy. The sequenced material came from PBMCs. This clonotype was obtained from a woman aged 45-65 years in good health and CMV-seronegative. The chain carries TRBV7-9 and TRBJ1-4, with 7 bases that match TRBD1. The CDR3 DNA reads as TGTTCCAGCAGCCGTGGGACAGATGAAAAACTGTTTTTT. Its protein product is CSSSRGTDEKLFF. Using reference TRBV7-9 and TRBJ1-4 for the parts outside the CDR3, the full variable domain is DTGVSQNPRHKITKRGQNVTFRCDPISEHNRLYWYRQTLGQGPEFLTYFQNEAQLEKSRLLSDRFSAERPKGSFSTLEIQRTEQGDSAMYLCSSSRGTDEKLFFGSGTQLSVL.